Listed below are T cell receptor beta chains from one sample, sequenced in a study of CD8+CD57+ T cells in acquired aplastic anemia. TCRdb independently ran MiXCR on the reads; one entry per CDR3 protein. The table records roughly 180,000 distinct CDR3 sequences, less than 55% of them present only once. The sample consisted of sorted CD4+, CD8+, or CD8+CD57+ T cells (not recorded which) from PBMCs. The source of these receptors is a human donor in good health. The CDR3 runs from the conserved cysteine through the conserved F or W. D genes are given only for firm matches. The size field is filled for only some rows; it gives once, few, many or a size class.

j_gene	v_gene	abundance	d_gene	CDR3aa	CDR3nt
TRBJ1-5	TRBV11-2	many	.	CASSSGPNSNQPQHF	TGTGCCAGCAGCTCGGGGCCCAATAGCAATCAGCCCCAGCATTTT
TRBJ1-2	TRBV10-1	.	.	CASSVSGAYGYTF	TGCGCCAGCAGCGTCTCAGGGGCTTATGGCTACACCTTC
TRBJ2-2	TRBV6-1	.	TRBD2	CASSLEREAGELFF	TGTGCCAGCAGCCTCGAGCGGGAGGCAGGGGAGCTGTTTTTT
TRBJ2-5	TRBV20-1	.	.	CSAKYTWESETQYF	TGCAGTGCTAAGTACACGTGGGAAAGTGAGACCCAGTACTTC
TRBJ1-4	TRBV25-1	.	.	CASSGGGATNEKLFF	TGTGCCAGCAGCGGGGGGGGAGCAACTAATGAAAAACTGTTTTTT
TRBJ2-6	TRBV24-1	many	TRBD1	CATSTGGKGANVLTF	TGTGCCACCAGCACAGGGGGCAAGGGGGCCAACGTCCTGACTTTC
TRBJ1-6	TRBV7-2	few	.	CASSPVRLSPLHF	TGTGCCAGCAGCCCCGTCAGGCTCTCACCCCTCCACTTT
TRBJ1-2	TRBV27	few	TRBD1	CASSFTGVAGYGYTF	TGTGCCAGCAGTTTTACAGGGGTTGCTGGCTATGGCTACACCTTC
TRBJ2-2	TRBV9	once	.	CASGYTGELFF	TGTGCCAGCGGTTACACCGGGGAGCTGTTTTTT
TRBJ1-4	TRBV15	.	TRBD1	CATSREQGAHEKLFF	TGTGCCACCAGCAGAGAACAGGGGGCGCATGAAAAACTGTTTTTT
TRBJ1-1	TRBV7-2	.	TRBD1	CASSSRQGAGEAFF	TGTGCCAGCAGCTCCCGACAGGGGGCAGGTGAAGCTTTCTTT
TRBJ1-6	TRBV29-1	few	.	CSVGDGTNSPLHF	TGCAGCGTTGGGGACGGAACCAATTCACCCCTCCACTTT
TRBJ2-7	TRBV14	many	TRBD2	CASSQDRGDPSHEQYF	TGTGCCAGCAGCCAAGATCGGGGGGACCCCTCCCACGAGCAGTACTTC
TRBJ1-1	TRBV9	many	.	CASSAQPGQNTEAFF	TGTGCCAGCAGCGCCCAACCGGGACAGAACACTGAAGCTTTCTTT
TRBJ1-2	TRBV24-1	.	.	CATTSVRRGPNYGYTF	TGTGCCACCACGAGTGTGCGGAGGGGACCTAACTATGGCTACACCTTC
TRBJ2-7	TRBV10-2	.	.	CASSPPGVNEQYF	TGCGCCAGCAGCCCCCCCGGGGTGAACGAGCAGTACTTC
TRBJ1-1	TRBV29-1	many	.	CSGLLTSNTEAFF	TGCAGCGGTCTATTGACCTCGAACACTGAAGCTTTCTTT
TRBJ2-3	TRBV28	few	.	CASSLYDTQYF	TGTGCCAGCAGTTTATATGATACGCAGTATTTT
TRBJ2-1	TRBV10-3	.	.	CAISRQEDNEQFF	TGTGCCATCAGTCGGCAGGAGGACAATGAGCAGTTCTTC
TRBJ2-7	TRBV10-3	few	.	CANLFTPEKILYEQYF	TGTGCCAACCTTTTCACCCCAGAAAAGATACTTTACGAGCAGTACTTC
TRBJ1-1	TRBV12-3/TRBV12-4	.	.	CASSYSRRAGTEAFF	TGTGCCAGCAGTTACTCGCGTAGGGCTGGCACTGAAGCTTTCTTT
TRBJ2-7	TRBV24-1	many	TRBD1	CATSDWDRNEQYF	TGTGCCACCAGTGATTGGGACAGGAACGAGCAGTACTTC